The source of this TCR beta chain is a study of shared clonotypes between healthy human individuals (dated by TCRdb to 2018 to 2020). As for the study more broadly: The cohort included a few men and two women between 18 and 49 years of age. For each donor, CD4 naive and CD4 memory were each given three plates, CD8 naive was given two plates, and CD8 memory was given one plate. To estimate repertoire size and how much clonotype sharing occurs between individuals, the study deeply sequenced the blood TCR repertoires of about five healthy adults. To increase sequencing depth and limit assay-specific biases, TCR repertoire library preparation and sequencing were carried out by different laboratories using diverse techniques. Each donor's leukapheresis produced roughly between roughly 0.85 and 10 billion PBMCs. The investigation overall reported the following: Rarefaction of sorted-subset datasets indicated incomplete sequencing despite the large sequencing depth. The genetic and exposure-history diversity represented was limited by the small number of donors. Pairwise subsampling indicated that sequencing depth was expected to affect the degree of clonotype sharing among donors. Naive subsets generally had larger estimated clonotype richness than memory subsets did. Sampling was restricted to blood, and TCR repertoires in tissues likely differ from the TCR repertoires found in blood. About 5% of naive CD4, roughly 3.6% of naive CD8, approximately 2% of memory CD4, and less than 0.45% of memory CD8 clonotypes were shared across a few donors. Compared with non-shared clonotypes, clonotypes shared by all four sorted-subset donors had higher generation probabilities.

Using the deep immunoSEQ assay, TCR CDR3 regions were amplified from genomic DNA by multiplex PCR. For each cell subset, the extracted genomic DNA was distributed evenly across all wells of several immunoSEQ 96-well plates, and each plate served as one replicate. For sorted subsets, around 200 ng genomic DNA, equal to 30,000 to 35,000 T cell genomes, was loaded into each replicate PCR. Purified libraries were measured with a Qubit 3.0 fluorometer, size-checked on a Bioanalyzer 2100, and measured again with the KAPA Library Quantification kit. Each immunoSEQ 96-well plate was sequenced on its own single-read 150-cycle Illumina NextSeq 550 flow cell. The paper's data handling went like this. Because the immunoSEQ output included only junctional sequences and no quality scores, the filtering could not be the same as the filtering used for full-length reads. To assign V/J genes and CDR3, sequences were annotated using PyIR, a Python wrapper for IgBLAST v1.9, with IMGT germline references. Reads with weak V/J assignments (E-value above 1e-6), missing CDR3, stop codons, out-of-frame junctions, or ambiguous translated residues were removed. V3J clonotypes were defined by identical inferred V gene, J gene, and CDR3 amino acid sequence. The percentage overlap between two repertoires was calculated by dividing the number of shared unique clonotypes by the size of the smaller repertoire. Repertoire richness was assessed with RTK rarefaction, the Chao1 estimator, and Recon v2.1 estimates of unobserved clonotypes. OLGA was used to compute generation probabilities for all TCRbeta clonotypes that the gDNA method yielded from a handful of donors. The source is immuneACCESS, and TCRdb retained only in-frame sequences with V and J called. Part of the clones is not carried over; for the studies checked, unresolved V genes explain less than half of this, and the remainder is unexplained. The V and J calls and clone size come from that table; D and trimming were worked out from the DNA. The sample yields 2,100,000 or so clones; approximately 96% were counted once. Around 0.13% of the sample belongs to the ten largest clones.

The donors were healthy, HIV-negative adults who had no recently reported acute infections or vaccinations. Every donor was a Caucasian adult living in Nashville, Tennessee, USA. Magnetic negative selection was used to enrich CD4+ T cells, after which naive cells were positively selected on CD45RA and the negative fraction became the memory subset. Blood was collected by leukapheresis, and PBMCs were isolated by Ficoll-Histopaque density gradient centrifugation and then cryopreserved in liquid nitrogen vapor phase. Analytical flow cytometry was used to check the purity and quantity of each magnetically sorted T cell population. Each sorted fraction had its genomic DNA isolated and then quantified by UV absorbance on a Nanodrop 2000c. The CDR3 sequence holds 14 residues, the cysteine and phenylalanine included. This entry keeps only the CDR3 DNA: 42 bases, framed from base 1. V was cut back by 6 bases and J by 5 bases, leaving a gap of 16 bases between them. CDR1 and CDR2, looked up from the germline V gene, are MDHEN and SYDVKM.

This clone was picked up one time. Its binding antigen is unknown. Base-call qualities are not available, and no considerably larger clone is one nucleotide away. The same CDR3 can be traced to other DNA sequences in this sample. The clonotype originates from a man between 18 and 29 years old in good health. Input material: naive CD4+ T cells sorted from blood. In the paper's terms, the cell subset or site label means: CD45RA+ positively selected. The chain is made from TRBV28 and TRBJ2-5; the D segment could be TRBD2, given 6 matching bases. The CDR3 region has the sequence CASSPAGPQETQYF. The sequence in DNA is TGTGCCAGCAGCCCAGCGGGCCCACAGGAGACCCAGTACTTC.